This T cell receptor beta chain was observed in a study of shared clonotypes between healthy human individuals (dated by TCRdb to the early 2020s). With respect to the entire study: The cohort included three men and a couple of women between 18 and 49 years of age. Per donor, leukapheresis produced somewhere between about 0.94 and 9.5 billion PBMCs. Different laboratories and diverse techniques were used to prepare libraries and sequence TCR repertoires, to increase sequencing depth and limit assay-specific biases. Blood TCR repertoires of five healthy adults were deeply sequenced to estimate repertoire size and the extent of clonotype sharing between individuals. Per donor, three plates each were used for CD4 naive and CD4 memory, two for CD8 naive, and one for CD8 memory. Beyond this particular receptor, the publication reports: Larger estimated clonotype richness was generally found for naive subsets than for memory subsets. Sampling was restricted to blood, and TCR repertoires in tissue are likely to differ from TCR repertoires in blood. Because the study included a small number of donors, the genetic and exposure-history diversity represented was limited. Based on pairwise subsampling, the degree of clonotype sharing among donors was expected to be affected by sequencing depth. Incomplete sequencing was indicated by rarefaction of sorted-subset datasets, despite the large sequencing depth. Around 5% of naive CD4, roughly 3.5% of naive CD8, roughly 2.5% of memory CD4, and about 0.4% of memory CD8 clonotypes were shared across several donors. Compared with non-shared clonotypes, clonotypes shared by all four sorted-subset donors had higher generation probabilities.

The CDR3 has 15 amino acids, counting the end cysteine and phenylalanine. Only the CDR3 part of the read is kept: 45 bases, read in frame from the first base. V is cut back by 6 bases and J by 0 bases, with 8 bases in the junction unmatched. The germline V gene (reference sequence) supplies CDR1 SGHNT and CDR2 YYREEE. The donors were healthy, HIV-negative adults who had no recently reported acute infections or vaccinations. Every donor was a Caucasian adult living in Nashville, Tennessee, USA. CD4+ T cells were enriched through magnetic negative selection, after which naive cells were positively selected on CD45RA and the remaining negative fraction served as the memory subset. Blood was obtained by leukapheresis, after which PBMCs were separated by Ficoll-Histopaque density gradient centrifugation and cryopreserved in liquid nitrogen vapor phase. Analytical flow cytometry was used to check the purity and quantity of each magnetically sorted T cell population. From each sorted fraction, genomic DNA was isolated and quantified by UV absorbance on a Nanodrop 2000c.

TCR CDR3 regions were amplified from genomic DNA by multiplex PCR using the deep immunoSEQ assay. Genomic DNA extracted from each cell subset was distributed evenly over all wells of several immunoSEQ 96-well plates, and each plate served as one replicate. For sorted subsets, around 200 ng genomic DNA, equal to 30,000 or so T cell genomes, was loaded into each replicate PCR. The purified libraries were quantified using a Qubit 3.0 fluorometer, sized with a Bioanalyzer 2100, and then quantified again using the KAPA Library Quantification kit. Each immunoSEQ 96-well plate was sequenced on its own single-read 150-cycle Illumina NextSeq 550 flow cell. Regarding the original processing steps: The immunoSEQ output contained only junctional sequences without quality scores, so filtering could not match that applied to full-length reads. Sequences were annotated with PyIR, a Python wrapper for IgBLAST v1.9, using IMGT germline references to assign V/J genes and CDR3. Any read was removed if the V/J assignment was weak (E-value above 1e-6), the CDR3 was missing, or the read contained stop codons, out-of-frame junctions, or ambiguous translated residues. A V3J clonotype was defined by an identical inferred V gene, J gene, and CDR3 amino acid sequence. Percentage overlap between repertoires was computed as shared unique clonotypes divided by the size of the smaller repertoire. RTK rarefaction, the Chao1 estimator, and Recon v2.1 estimates of unobserved clonotypes were used to assess repertoire richness. OLGA was used to compute generation probabilities for all TCRbeta clonotypes that the gDNA method yielded from a few donors. The table comes from immuneACCESS by way of TCRdb, which keeps in-frame sequences with V and J called. Part of the clones is missing from these tables; in studies checked, under half for an unresolved V gene and the rest for unknown reasons. The DNA was the basis for D and trimming; V, J and clone size are from that table. Here the sample has hundreds of thousands of clones; roughly 70% occur a single time. Approximately 10% of the sample rests with the top ten.

Worth noting for this clone: The specificity of this receptor is unknown. Base qualities were left out, and no much larger clone turns up one base away.

This chain joins TRBV5-4 to TRBJ1-2; 7 central nucleotides agree with TRBD1. The sample comprised memory CD4+ T cells sorted from blood. The cell subset or site label here, explained by the study, means: CD45RA-negative fraction. This receptor was identified in a man in his thirties or forties in good health. The nucleotide sequence is given as TGTGCCAGCAAACGGCAGGGGGACACTAACTATGGCTACACCTTC. Translated, this is CASKRQGDTNYGYTF.